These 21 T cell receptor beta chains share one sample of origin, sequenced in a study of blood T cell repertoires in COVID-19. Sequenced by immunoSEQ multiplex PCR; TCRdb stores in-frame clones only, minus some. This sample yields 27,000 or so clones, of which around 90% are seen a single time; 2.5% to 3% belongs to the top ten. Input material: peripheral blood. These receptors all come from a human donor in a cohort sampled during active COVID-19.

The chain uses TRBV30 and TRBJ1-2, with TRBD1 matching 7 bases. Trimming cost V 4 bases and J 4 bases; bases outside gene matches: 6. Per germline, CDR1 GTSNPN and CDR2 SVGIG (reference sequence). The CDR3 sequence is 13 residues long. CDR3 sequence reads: CAWTPGGFYGYTF. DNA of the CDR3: TGTGCCTGGACGCCAGGGGGGTTCTATGGCTACACCTTC.

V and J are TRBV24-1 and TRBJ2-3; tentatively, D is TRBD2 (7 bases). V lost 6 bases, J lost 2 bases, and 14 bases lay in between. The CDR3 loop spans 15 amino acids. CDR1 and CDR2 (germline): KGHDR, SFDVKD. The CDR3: CATSPGGASTDTQYF. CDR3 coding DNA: TGTGCCACCAGTCCTGGGGGGGCCTCCACAGATACGCAGTATTTT.

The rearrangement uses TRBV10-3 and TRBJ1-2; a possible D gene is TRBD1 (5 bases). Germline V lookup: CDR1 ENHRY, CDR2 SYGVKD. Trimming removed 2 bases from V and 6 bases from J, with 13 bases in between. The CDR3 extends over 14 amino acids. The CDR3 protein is CAISEILQGNGYTF. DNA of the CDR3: TGTGCCATCAGTGAGATATTGCAGGGCAATGGCTACACCTTC.

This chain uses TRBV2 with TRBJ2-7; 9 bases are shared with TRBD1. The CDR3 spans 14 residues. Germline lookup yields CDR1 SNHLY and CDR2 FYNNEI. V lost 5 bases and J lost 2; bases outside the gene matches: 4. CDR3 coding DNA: TGTGCCAGCAGTCCTTGGGACAGGGCCTACGAGCAGTACTTC. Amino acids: CASSPWDRAYEQYF.

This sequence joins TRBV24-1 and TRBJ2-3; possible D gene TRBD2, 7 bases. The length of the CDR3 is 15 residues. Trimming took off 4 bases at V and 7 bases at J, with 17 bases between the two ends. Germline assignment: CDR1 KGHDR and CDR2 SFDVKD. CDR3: CATSDRGSSGNTQYF. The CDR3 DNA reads TGTGCCACCAGTGACAGGGGTTCAAGCGGGAATACGCAGTATTTT.

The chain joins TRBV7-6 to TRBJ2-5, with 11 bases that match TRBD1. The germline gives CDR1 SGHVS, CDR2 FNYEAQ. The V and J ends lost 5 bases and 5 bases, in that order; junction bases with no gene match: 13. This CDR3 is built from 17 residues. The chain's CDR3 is CASSQQAGQGAGETQYF. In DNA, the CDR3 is TGTGCCAGCAGCCAACAAGCCGGACAGGGGGCGGGGGAGACCCAGTACTTC.

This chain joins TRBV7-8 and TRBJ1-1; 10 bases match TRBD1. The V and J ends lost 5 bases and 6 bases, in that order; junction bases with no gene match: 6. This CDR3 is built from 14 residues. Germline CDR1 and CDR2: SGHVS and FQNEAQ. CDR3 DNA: TGTGCCAGCAGCCCCGGGACAGGGGTCCCTGAAGCTTTCTTT. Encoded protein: CASSPGTGVPEAFF.

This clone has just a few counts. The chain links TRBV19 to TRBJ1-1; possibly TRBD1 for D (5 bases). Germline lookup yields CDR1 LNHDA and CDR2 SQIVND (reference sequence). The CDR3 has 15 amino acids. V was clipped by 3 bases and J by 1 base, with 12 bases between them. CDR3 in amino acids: CASSIPTGGNTEAFF. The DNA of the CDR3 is TGTGCCAGTAGTATCCCGACGGGGGGGAACACTGAAGCTTTCTTT.

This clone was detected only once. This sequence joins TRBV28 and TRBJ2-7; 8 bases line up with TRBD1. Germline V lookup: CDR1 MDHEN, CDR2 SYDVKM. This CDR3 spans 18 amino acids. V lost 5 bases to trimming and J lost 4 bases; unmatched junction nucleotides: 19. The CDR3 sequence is CASSAGTGIMGSVYEQYF. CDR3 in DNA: TGTGCCAGCAGTGCCGGGACAGGAATCATGGGCTCGGTATACGAGCAGTACTTC. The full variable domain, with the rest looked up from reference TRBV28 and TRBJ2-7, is DVKVTQSSRYLVKRTGEKVFLECVQDMDHENMFWYRQDPGLGLRLIYFSYDVKMKEKGDIPEGYSVSREKKERFSLILESASTNQTSMYLCASSAGTGIMGSVYEQYFGPGTRLTVT.

The CDR3 region has the DNA TGTGCCAGCAGTTTCTATACCTCGGGGGGCTACACCTTC. Amino acid sequence: CASSFYTSGGYTF. The J gene is TRBJ1-2, the V gene TRBV12-3 or TRBV12-4; no firm D call. V was pared by 3 bases and J by 8 bases, with 13 bases between. CDR3 size: 13 residues.

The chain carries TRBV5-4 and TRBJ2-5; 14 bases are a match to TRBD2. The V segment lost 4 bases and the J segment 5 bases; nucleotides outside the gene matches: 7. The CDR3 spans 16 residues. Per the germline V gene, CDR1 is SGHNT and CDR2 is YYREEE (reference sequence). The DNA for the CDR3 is TGTGCCAGCAGCCAAGGACTAGCGGGAGGCCGGGAGACCCAGTACTTC. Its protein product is CASSQGLAGGRETQYF.

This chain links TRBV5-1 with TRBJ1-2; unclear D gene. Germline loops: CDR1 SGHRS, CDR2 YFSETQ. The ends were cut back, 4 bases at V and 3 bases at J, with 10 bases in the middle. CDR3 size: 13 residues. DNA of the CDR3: TGCGCCAGCAGCCTGAGAGCGGACTATGGCTACACCTTC. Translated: CASSLRADYGYTF.

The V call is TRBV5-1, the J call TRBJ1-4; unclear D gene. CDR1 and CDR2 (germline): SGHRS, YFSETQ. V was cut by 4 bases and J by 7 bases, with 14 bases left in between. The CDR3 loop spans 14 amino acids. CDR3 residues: CASSQVPEGEKLFF. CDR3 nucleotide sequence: TGCGCCAGCAGCCAGGTCCCTGAAGGTGAAAAACTGTTTTTT.

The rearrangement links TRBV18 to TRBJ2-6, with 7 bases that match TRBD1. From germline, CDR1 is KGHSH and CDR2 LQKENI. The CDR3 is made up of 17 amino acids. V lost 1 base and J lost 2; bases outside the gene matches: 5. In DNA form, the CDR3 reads TGTGCCAGCTCACCACAGGGGGCGATAACTGGGGCCAACGTCCTGACTTTC. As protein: CASSPQGAITGANVLTF. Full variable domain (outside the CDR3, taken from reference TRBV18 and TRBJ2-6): NAGVMQNPRHLVRRRGQEARLRCSPMKGHSHVYWYRQLPEEGLKFMVYLQKENIIDESGMPKERFSAEFPKEGPSILRIQQVVRGDSAAYFCASSPQGAITGANVLTFGAGSRLTVL.

As DNA, the CDR3 is TGTGCCAGCAGCAAGAGGGAGGTCGGAGGGAACAATCAGCCCCAGCATTTT. It is translated as CASSKREVGGNNQPQHF. The chain has TRBV21-1 and TRBJ1-5. TRBV21-1 is tagged as a pseudogene. This CDR3 has 17 residues.

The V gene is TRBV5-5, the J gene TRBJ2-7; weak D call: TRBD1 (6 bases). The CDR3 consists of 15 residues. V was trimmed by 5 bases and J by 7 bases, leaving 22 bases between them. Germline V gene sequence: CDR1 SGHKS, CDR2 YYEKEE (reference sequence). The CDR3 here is CASRFRDTLRGEQYF. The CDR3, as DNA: TGTGCCAGCAGATTCCGGGACACCCTCCGGGGTGAGCAGTACTTC.

The CDR3 is CASSGGGTDTQYF. The CDR3 DNA reads as TGTGCCAGCAGCGGCGGCGGCACAGATACGCAGTATTTT. V gene TRBV7-9 combines with J gene TRBJ2-3; D not certain. Trimming removed 5 bases at V and 1 base at J, with 7 bases between. The CDR3 sequence is 13 residues long. The germline CDR1 and CDR2 sequences are SEHNR and FQNEAQ (reference sequence).

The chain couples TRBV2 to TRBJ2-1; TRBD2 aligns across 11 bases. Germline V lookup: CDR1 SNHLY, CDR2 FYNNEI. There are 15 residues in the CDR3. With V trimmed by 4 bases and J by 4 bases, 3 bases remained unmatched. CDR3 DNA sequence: TGTGCCAGCAGTGGAGTAGCGGGAGGGTACAATGAGCAGTTCTTC. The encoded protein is CASSGVAGGYNEQFF.

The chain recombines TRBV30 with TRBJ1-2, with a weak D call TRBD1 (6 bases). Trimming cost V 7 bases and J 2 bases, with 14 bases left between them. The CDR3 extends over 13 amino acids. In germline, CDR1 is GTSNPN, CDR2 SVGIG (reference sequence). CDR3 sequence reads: CAYQDSQNYGYTF. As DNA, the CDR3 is TGTGCCTACCAGGACAGTCAAAACTATGGCTACACCTTC.

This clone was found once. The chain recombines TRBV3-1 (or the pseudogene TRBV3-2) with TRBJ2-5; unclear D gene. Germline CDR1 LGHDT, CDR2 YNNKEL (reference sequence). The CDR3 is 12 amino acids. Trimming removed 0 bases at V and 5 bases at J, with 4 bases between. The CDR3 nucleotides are TGTGCCAGCAGCCAAGATCCGGAGACCCAGTACTTC. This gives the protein CASSQDPETQYF.

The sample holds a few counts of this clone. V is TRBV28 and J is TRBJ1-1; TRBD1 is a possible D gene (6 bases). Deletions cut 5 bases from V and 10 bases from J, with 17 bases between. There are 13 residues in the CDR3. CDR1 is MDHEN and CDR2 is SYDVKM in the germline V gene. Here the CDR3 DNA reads TGTGCCAGCAGTAGCGCCCAAGGGGGTAGAGCTTTCTTT. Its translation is CASSSAQGGRAFF.